This T cell receptor beta chain was sequenced during a study of cytomegalovirus exposure and HLA in healthy donors. V gave up 9 bases and J gave up 4 bases, with 19 bases separating them. The CDR3 consists of 15 residues. Looked up from germline, CDR1 is MNHNS and CDR2 is SASEGT. This PCR relied on a set of 60 Vbeta primers and 13 Jbeta primers. Here immunoSEQ multiplex PCR was the method, and the copy in TCRdb shows in-frame clones only, minus some. The data hold 100,000 to 150,000 clones, with less than 85% observed a single time. Sequences were obtained from PBMCs. The sequence came from a female donor in good health and CMV-seronegative. The chain couples TRBV6-1 to TRBJ1-5; maybe TRBD1 (6 bases). The CDR3 region is CASRPNDRPNQPQHF. The CDR3 DNA sequence: TGTGCCAGTAGACCAAATGACAGGCCTAATCAGCCCCAGCATTTT.